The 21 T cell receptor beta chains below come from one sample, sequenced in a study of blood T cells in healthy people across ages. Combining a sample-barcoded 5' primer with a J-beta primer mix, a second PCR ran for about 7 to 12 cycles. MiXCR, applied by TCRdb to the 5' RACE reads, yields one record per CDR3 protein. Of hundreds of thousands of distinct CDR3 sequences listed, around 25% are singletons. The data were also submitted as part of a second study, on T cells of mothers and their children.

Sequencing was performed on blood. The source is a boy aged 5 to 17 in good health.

The CDR3 region is CSVVRGRQTQYF. In DNA form, the CDR3 reads TGCAGCGTTGTAAGGGGACGGCAGACCCAGTACTTC. V usage is TRBV29-1 and J usage is TRBJ2-5, with D perhaps assigned TRBD1 or TRBD2 (5 bases each). The CDR3 has 12 residues. Germline V gene lookup returns CDR1 SQVTM and CDR2 ANQGSEA. Trimming shortened V by 4 bases and J by 6 bases, and 12 bases separated the two germline ends.

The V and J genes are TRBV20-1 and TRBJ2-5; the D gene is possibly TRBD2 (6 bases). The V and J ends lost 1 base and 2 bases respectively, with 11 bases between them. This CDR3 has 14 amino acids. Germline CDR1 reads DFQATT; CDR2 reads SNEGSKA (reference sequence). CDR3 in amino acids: CSARVPGLQETQYF. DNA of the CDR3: TGCAGTGCTAGAGTCCCGGGACTGCAAGAGACCCAGTACTTC.

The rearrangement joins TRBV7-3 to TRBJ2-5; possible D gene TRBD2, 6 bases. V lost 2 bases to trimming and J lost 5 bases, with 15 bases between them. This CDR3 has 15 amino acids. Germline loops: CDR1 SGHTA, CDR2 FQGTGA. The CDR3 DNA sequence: TGTGCCAGCAGCTTAGGGACTGGGAGCTTGGAGACCCAGTACTTC. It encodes CASSLGTGSLETQYF.

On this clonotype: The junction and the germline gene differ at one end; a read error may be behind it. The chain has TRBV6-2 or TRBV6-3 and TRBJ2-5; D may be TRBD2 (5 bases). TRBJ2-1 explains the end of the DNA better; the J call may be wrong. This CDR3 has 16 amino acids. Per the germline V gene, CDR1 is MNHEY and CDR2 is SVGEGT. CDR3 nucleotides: TGTGCCTGCAGTTATGACTACACTAAGATCTACAATGAGCAGTTCTTC. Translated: CACSYDYTKIYNEQFF.

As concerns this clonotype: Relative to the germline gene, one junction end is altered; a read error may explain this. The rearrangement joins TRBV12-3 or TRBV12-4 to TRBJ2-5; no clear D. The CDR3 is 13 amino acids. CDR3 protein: CAGSFVVEETQYF. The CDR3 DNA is TGTGCCGGCAGTTTTGTTGTGGAAGAGACCCAGTACTTC.

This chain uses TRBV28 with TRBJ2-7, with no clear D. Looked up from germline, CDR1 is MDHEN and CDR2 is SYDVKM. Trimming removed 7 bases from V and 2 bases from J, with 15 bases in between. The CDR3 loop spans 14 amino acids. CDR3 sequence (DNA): TGTGCCAGCAACCCGCGCCTTTCCACCTACGAGCAGTACTTC. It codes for CASNPRLSTYEQYF.

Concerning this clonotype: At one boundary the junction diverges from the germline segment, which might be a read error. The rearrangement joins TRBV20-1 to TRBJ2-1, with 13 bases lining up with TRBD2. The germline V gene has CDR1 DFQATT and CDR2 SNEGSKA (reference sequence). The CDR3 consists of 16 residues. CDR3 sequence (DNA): TGCAATGCTAGTACAGGGACTAGCGGGACCTACAATGAGCAGTTCTTC. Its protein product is CNASTGTSGTYNEQFF.

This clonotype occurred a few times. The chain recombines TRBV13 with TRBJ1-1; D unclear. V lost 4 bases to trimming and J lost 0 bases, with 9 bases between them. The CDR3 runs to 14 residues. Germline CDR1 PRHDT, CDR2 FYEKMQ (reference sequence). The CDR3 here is CASSWEVMNTEAFF. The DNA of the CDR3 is TGTGCCAGCAGCTGGGAGGTGATGAACACTGAAGCTTTCTTT.

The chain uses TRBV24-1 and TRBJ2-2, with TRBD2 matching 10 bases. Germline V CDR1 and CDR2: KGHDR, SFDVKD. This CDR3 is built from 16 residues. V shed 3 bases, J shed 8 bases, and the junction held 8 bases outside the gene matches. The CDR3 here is CATSDQGLALTGELFF. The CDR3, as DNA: TGTGCCACCAGTGATCAGGGACTAGCGTTAACGGGGGAGCTGTTTTTT.

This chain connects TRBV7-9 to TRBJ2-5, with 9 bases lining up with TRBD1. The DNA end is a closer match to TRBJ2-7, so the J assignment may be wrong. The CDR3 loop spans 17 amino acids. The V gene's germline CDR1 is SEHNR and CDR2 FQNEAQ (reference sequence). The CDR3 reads CASSSGRPGQGYGEQYF. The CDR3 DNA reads TGTGCCAGCAGCTCCGGTCGACCGGGACAGGGTTATGGCGAGCAGTACTTC.

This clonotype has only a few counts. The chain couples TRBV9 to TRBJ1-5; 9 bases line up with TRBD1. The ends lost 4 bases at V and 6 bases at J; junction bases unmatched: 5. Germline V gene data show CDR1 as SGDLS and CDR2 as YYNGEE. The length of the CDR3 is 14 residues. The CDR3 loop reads CASSPGTGSQPQHF. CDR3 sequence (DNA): TGTGCCAGCAGCCCCGGGACAGGGAGTCAGCCCCAGCATTTT.

The CDR3 reads CASRAGDADRSPLHF. Here the CDR3 DNA reads TGTGCCAGCAGGGCAGGGGACGCCGATCGTTCACCCCTCCACTTT. The V call is TRBV25-1, the J call TRBJ1-6; a weak D match, TRBD1 (6 bases). The germline CDR1 and CDR2 sequences are MGHDK and SYGVNS. The V and J ends lost 6 bases and 9 bases respectively, with 18 bases between them. This CDR3 is 15 amino acids long.

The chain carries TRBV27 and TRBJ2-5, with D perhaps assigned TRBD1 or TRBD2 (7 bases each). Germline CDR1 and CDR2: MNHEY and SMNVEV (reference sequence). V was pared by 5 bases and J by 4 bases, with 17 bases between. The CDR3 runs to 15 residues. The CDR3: CASSLTGEGVETQYF. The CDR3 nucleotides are TGTGCCAGCAGTCTCACAGGGGAGGGAGTAGAGACCCAGTACTTC.

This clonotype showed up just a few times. Here the CDR3 reads CSARDEGALEKLFF. CDR3 sequence (DNA): TGCAGTGCCCGAGACGAGGGGGCACTTGAAAAACTGTTTTTT. The rearrangement links TRBV20-1 to TRBJ1-4; TRBD1 matches 7 bases. J was trimmed by 7 bases and V by 6 bases; bases with no gene match: 11. The germline V gene has CDR1 DFQATT and CDR2 SNEGSKA (reference sequence). There are 14 residues in the CDR3.

The CDR3 nucleotides are TGTGCCAGCTCACAGGGAGGGACTAAACTCCTAGCCAAAAACATTCAGTACTTC. Its protein is CASSQGGTKLLAKNIQYF. The chain couples TRBV18 to TRBJ2-4; TRBD2 matches 7 bases. The ends lost 4 bases at V and 0 bases at J; junction bases unmatched: 12. Germline lookup yields CDR1 KGHSH and CDR2 LQKENI. The CDR3 loop spans 18 amino acids.

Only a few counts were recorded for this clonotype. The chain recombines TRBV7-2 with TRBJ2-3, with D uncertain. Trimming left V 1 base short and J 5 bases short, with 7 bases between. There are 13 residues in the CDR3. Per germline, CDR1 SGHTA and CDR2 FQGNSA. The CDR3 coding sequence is TGTGCCAGCAGCTTAGGGCTCTTAGATACGCAGTATTTT. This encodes CASSLGLLDTQYF.

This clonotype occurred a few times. In DNA, the CDR3 is TGTGCAGGAGGACGGCCCGGGGAGCAGTACTTC. Its protein is CAGGRPGEQYF. The chain has TRBV7-9 and TRBJ2-5; TRBD2 might be the D (5 bases). CDR1 SEHNR and CDR2 FQNEAQ come from the germline V gene (reference sequence). The CDR3 is 11 amino acids.

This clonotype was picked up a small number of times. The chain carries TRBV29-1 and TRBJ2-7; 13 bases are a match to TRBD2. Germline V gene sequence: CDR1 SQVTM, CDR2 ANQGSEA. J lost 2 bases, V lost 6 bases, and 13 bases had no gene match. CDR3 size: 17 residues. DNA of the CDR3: TGCAGCGTGAGGGGGGATCCCGGGACTAGCGGGACCTACGAGCAGTACTTC. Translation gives CSVRGDPGTSGTYEQYF.

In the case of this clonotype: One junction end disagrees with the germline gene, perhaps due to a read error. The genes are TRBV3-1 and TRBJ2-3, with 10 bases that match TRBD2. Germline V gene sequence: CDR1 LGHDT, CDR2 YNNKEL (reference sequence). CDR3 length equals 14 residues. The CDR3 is CAGSPSGSTDTQYF. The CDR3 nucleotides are TGTGCCGGCAGCCCTAGCGGGAGCACGGATACGCAGTATTTT.

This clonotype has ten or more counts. The CDR3 sequence: CSVEEGGINEKLFF. The CDR3 nucleotides are TGCAGCGTTGAAGAGGGAGGCATTAATGAAAAACTGTTTTTT. The chain employs TRBV29-1 and TRBJ1-4; D remains ambiguous. Germline V gives CDR1 SQVTM, CDR2 ANQGSEA. This CDR3 spans 14 amino acids. Trimming took 0 bases from V and 4 from J, leaving 9 bases between them.

This CDR3 reads CASSPPGHLSYNEQFF. The CDR3 coding sequence is TGTGCCAGCTCACCCCCGGGACATCTCTCCTACAATGAGCAGTTCTTC. This chain uses TRBV18 with TRBJ2-1; TRBD1 is a possible D gene (6 bases). Trimming shortened V by 3 bases and J by 0 bases, and 12 bases separated the two germline ends. CDR3 length equals 16 residues. Per germline, CDR1 KGHSH and CDR2 LQKENI.